These T cell receptor beta chains were read from a single sample in a study of identical twins. Each CDR3 protein is one row after TCRdb ran MiXCR on the 5' RACE reads. The data show around 1.7 million distinct CDR3 sequences, with about 32% seen just once and 0.27% held by the top ten. The sample was cord blood. These receptors were collected from a newborn girl in good health. CDR3s include the opening cysteine and the closing phenylalanine or tryptophan. Each record gives: D gene, J gene, clone size, V gene, CDR3 protein, CDR3 DNA. D genes are given only for firm matches. Clone size appears in some rows only: once, few, many, or a class for an expanded clone.

NA | TRBJ1-1 | NA | TRBV4-1 | CASSQKPGVLDYTEAFF | TGCGCCAGCAGCCAAAAACCAGGGGTTTTGGACTACACTGAAGCTTTCTTT
TRBD1 | TRBJ2-7 | few | TRBV2 | CASSRTGQEQYF | TGTGCCAGCAGTCGGACAGGGCAAGAGCAGTACTTC
TRBD1 | TRBJ1-2 | NA | TRBV6-5 | CASSRDRGQRYTF | TGTGCCAGCAGCCGCGACAGGGGCCAGCGATACACCTTC
TRBD1 | TRBJ1-1 | NA | TRBV3-1 | CASSQQGARVNAEAFF | TGTGCCAGCAGCCAACAGGGGGCCAGGGTGAACGCTGAAGCTTTCTTT
NA | TRBJ2-3 | NA | TRBV10-2 | CAAQSPRGADTQYF | TGCGCCGCCCAGTCCCCCAGGGGAGCAGATACGCAGTATTTT
NA | TRBJ2-7 | many | TRBV20-1 | CSAQGQSYEQYF | TGCAGTGCTCAGGGACAATCCTACGAGCAGTACTTC
NA | TRBJ2-1 | few | TRBV18 | CASSPPLAGDQFF | TGTGCCAGCTCACCACCGTTGGCAGGGGACCAGTTCTTC
NA | TRBJ1-5 | NA | TRBV27 | CASRPYSPVNNQPQHF | TGTGCCAGCAGGCCCTACAGCCCTGTTAACAATCAGCCCCAGCATTTT
NA | TRBJ2-1 | NA | TRBV9 | CASSEGDYSEQFF | TGTGCCAGCAGCGAGGGCGACTATTCTGAGCAGTTCTTC
NA | TRBJ2-7 | NA | TRBV6-5 | CASSYSEHSGQITYEQYF | TGTGCCAGTAGTTACTCGGAACACTCAGGACAGATCACCTACGAGCAGTACTTC
NA | TRBJ1-1 | few | TRBV13 | CASSLGPGANTEAFF | TGTGCCAGCAGCTTAGGCCCGGGAGCGAACACTGAAGCTTTCTTT
TRBD2 | TRBJ2-3 | NA | TRBV6-5 | CASSYLRLAGSTDTQYF | TGTGCCAGCAGTTACCTTCGATTAGCGGGAAGCACAGATACGCAGTATTTT
NA | TRBJ1-6 | few | TRBV14 | CASSDYRLSPLHF | TGTGCCAGCAGCGATTACAGATTATCACCCCTCCACTTT
TRBD2 | TRBJ2-3 | NA | TRBV4-2 | CASSQGPSSGRDHYTDTQYF | TGTGCCAGCAGCCAAGGCCCTAGTAGCGGGAGGGACCACTACACAGATACGCAGTATTTT
TRBD2 | TRBJ2-7 | few | TRBV20-1 | CSARALAGIYEQYF | TGCAGTGCTAGAGCACTAGCGGGAATTTACGAGCAGTACTTC
NA | TRBJ2-3 | NA | TRBV30 | CAWSYLLDTQYF | TGTGCCTGGAGTTACCTTTTGGATACGCAGTATTTT
NA | TRBJ1-1 | NA | TRBV20-1 | CSARGLGTEAFF | TGCAGTGCTAGGGGATTGGGCACTGAAGCTTTCTTT
NA | TRBJ1-2 | NA | TRBV20-1 | CSARPQAGYTF | TGCAGTGCTAGGCCCCAGGCTGGCTACACCTTC
TRBD2 | TRBJ2-7 | NA | TRBV20-1 | CSAYGLAGFHYEQYF | TGCAGTGCCTACGGACTAGCGGGATTTCACTACGAGCAGTACTTC
TRBD2 | TRBJ2-7 | NA | TRBV6-8 | CASSYPSGGYEQYF | TGTGCCAGCAGTTATCCCAGCGGGGGATACGAGCAGTACTTC
TRBD1 | TRBJ1-1 | NA | TRBV5-1 | CASRATPGTGEAFF | TGCGCCAGCAGGGCTACCCCCGGGACAGGTGAAGCTTTCTTT
NA | TRBJ1-1 | few | TRBV29-1 | CSVEGGRTEAFF | TGCAGCGTTGAAGGGGGAAGGACTGAAGCTTTCTTT
TRBD1 | TRBJ2-1 | NA | TRBV5-1 | CASSMDRGTPQFF | TGCGCCAGCAGCATGGACAGGGGGACACCCCAGTTCTTC
TRBD2 | TRBJ2-5 | few | TRBV14 | CASSFGTSEQETQYF | TGTGCCAGCAGCTTCGGGACTAGCGAACAAGAGACCCAGTACTTC
NA | TRBJ2-7 | NA | TRBV5-1 | CASSLARGSYERYF | TGCGCCAGCAGCTTGGCTCGGGGCTCCTACGAGCGGTACTTC
TRBD1 | TRBJ1-6 | NA | TRBV6-1 | CASSDWGTGDSPLHF | TGTGCCAGCAGTGACTGGGGGACAGGTGATTCACCCCTCCACTTT
NA | TRBJ2-7 | few | TRBV12-3/TRBV12-4 | CASSSFRTVYEQYF | TGTGCCAGCAGTTCCTTCCGGACAGTCTACGAGCAGTACTTC
TRBD2 | TRBJ2-1 | few | TRBV4-2 | CASSQRIAAGAYNEQFF | TGTGCCAGCAGCCAACGTATAGCGGCGGGAGCGTACAATGAGCAGTTCTTC
NA | TRBJ2-3 | few | TRBV2 | CASSGTYTDTQYF | TGTGCCAGCAGTGGGACATACACAGATACGCAGTATTTT
TRBD1 | TRBJ2-2 | NA | TRBV27 | CASSLSATGMGGELFF | TGTGCCAGCAGTTTATCCGCGACAGGGATGGGCGGGGAGCTGTTTTTT
TRBD1 | TRBJ2-7 | NA | TRBV19 | CASRKDRGLSYEQYF | TGTGCCAGTAGGAAAGACAGGGGGCTAAGCTACGAGCAGTACTTC
NA | TRBJ2-3 | NA | TRBV5-1 | CASNLDPFTDTQYF | TGCGCCAGCAACTTAGACCCGTTCACAGATACGCAGTATTTT
NA | TRBJ2-7 | NA | TRBV5-1 | CANSLEGYEQYF | TGCGCCAACAGCTTGGAGGGGTACGAGCAGTACTTC
NA | TRBJ2-1 | NA | TRBV21-1 | CARRGGHRGRGNEQFF | TGTGCCAGGAGGGGGGGTCACAGGGGAAGGGGGAATGAGCAGTTCTTC
NA | TRBJ2-7 | once | TRBV4-1 | CASSQDRGGGGEQYF | TGCGCCAGCAGCCAAGACCGGGGTGGCGGAGGGGAGCAGTACTTC
TRBD2 | TRBJ2-7 | NA | TRBV20-1 | CSALLAGEAYNEQYF | TGCAGTGCTCTACTAGCGGGAGAGGCCTACAATGAGCAGTACTTC
NA | TRBJ1-2 | NA | TRBV19 | CASSIVGVNNYGYTF | TGTGCCAGTAGTATAGTCGGCGTCAATAACTATGGCTACACCTTC
NA | TRBJ2-1 | NA | TRBV18 | CASSPLEREQFF | TGTGCCAGCTCACCACTAGAACGCGAGCAGTTCTTC
TRBD2 | TRBJ2-7 | few | TRBV2 | CASTTSGIYEQYF | TGTGCCAGCACAACTAGCGGGATATACGAGCAGTACTTC
NA | TRBJ2-7 | NA | TRBV10-3 | CAISESPGQSSYNEQYF | TGTGCCATCAGTGAGTCCCCAGGGCAAAGCTCCTACAATGAGCAGTACTTC
NA | TRBJ2-7 | NA | TRBV7-4 | CASSLRDIGSYEQYF | TGTGCCAGCAGCTTAAGGGACATAGGGTCCTACGAGCAGTACTTC
TRBD1 | TRBJ2-1 | NA | TRBV6-1 | CASSDRGIEQFF | TGTGCCAGCAGTGACAGGGGGATTGAGCAGTTCTTC
TRBD2 | TRBJ2-2 | NA | TRBV7-2 | CASSGGGVAGELFF | TGTGCCAGCAGCGGCGGGGGGGTAGCCGGGGAGCTGTTTTTT
NA | TRBJ2-5 | few | TRBV20-1 | CSGQRYQETQYF | TGCAGTGGTCAGCGGTACCAAGAGACCCAGTACTTC
NA | TRBJ1-6 | few | TRBV2 | CASSERGSSYNSPLHF | TGTGCCAGCAGTGAAAGAGGGAGCTCCTATAATTCACCCCTCCACTTT
TRBD1 | TRBJ1-2 | few | TRBV3-1 | CASSPSGQGHGYTF | TGTGCCAGCAGCCCCTCTGGACAGGGACATGGCTACACCTTC
NA | TRBJ1-2 | few | TRBV7-9 | CASSTDGVLRYTF | TGTGCCAGCAGCACGGACGGTGTTCTGCGCTACACCTTC
TRBD2 | TRBJ2-3 | NA | TRBV7-2 | CASSRLVGGNTQYF | TGTGCCAGCAGCCGACTAGTGGGGGGGAATACGCAGTATTTT
NA | TRBJ1-6 | few | TRBV4-2 | CASSQVRSYNSPLHF | TGTGCCAGCAGCCAAGTGCGCTCCTATAATTCACCCCTCCACTTT
TRBD1 | TRBJ2-1 | NA | TRBV7-2 | CASSPGQSQHNEQFF | TGTGCCAGCAGCCCGGGACAGAGCCAACACAATGAGCAGTTCTTC
NA | TRBJ2-5 | few | TRBV4-1 | CASSQSALETQYF | TGCGCCAGCAGCCAAAGCGCCCTCGAGACCCAGTACTTC
NA | TRBJ1-2 | NA | TRBV9 | CASSVALTYGYTF | TGTGCCAGCAGCGTAGCGTTGACATATGGCTACACCTTC
NA | TRBJ2-3 | NA | TRBV28 | CASSFIRDRAQYF | TGTGCCAGCAGTTTTATCAGGGACCGAGCGCAGTATTTT
TRBD1 | TRBJ2-7 | NA | TRBV28 | CASRGQWHEQYF | TGTGCCAGCAGGGGACAGTGGCACGAGCAGTACTTC